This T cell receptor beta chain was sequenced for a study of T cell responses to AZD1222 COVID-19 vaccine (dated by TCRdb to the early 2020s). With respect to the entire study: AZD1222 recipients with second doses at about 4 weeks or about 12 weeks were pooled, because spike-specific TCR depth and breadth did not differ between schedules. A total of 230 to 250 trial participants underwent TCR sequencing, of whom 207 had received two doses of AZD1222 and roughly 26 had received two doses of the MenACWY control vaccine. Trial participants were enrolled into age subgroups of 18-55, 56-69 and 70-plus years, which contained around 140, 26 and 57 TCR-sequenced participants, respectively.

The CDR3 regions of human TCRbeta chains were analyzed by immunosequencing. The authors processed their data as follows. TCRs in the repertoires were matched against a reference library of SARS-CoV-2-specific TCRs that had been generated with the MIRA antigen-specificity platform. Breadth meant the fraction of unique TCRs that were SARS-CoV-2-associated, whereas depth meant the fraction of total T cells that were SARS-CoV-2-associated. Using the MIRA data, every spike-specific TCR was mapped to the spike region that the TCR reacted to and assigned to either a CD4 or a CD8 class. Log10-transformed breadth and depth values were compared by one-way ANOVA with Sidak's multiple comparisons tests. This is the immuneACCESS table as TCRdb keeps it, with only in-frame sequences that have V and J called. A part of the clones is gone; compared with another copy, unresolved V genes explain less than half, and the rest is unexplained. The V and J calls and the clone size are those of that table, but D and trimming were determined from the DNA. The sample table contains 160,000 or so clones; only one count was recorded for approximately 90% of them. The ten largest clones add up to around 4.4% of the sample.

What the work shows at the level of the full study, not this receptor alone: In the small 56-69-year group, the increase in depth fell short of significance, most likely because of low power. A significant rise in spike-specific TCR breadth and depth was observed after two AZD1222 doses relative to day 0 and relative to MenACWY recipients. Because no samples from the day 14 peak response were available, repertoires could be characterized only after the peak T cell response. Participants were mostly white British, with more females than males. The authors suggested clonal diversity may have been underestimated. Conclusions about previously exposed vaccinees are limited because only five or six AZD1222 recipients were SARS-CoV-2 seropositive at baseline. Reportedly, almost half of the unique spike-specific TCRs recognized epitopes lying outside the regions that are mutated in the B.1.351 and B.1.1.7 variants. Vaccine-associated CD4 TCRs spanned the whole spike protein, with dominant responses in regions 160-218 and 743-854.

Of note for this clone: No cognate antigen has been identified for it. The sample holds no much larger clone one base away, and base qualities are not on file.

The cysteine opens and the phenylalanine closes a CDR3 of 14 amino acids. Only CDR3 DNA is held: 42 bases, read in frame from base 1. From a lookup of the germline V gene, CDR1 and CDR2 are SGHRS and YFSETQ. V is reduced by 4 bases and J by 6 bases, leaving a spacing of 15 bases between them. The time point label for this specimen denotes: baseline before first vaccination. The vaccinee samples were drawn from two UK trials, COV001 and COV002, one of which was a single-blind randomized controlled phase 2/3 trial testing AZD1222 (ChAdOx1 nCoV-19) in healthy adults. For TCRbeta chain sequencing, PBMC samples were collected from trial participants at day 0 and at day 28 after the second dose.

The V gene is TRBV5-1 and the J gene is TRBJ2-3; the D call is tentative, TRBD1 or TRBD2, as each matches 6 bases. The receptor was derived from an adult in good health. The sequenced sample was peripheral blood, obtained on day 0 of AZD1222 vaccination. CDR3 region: CASSVGGALDTQYF. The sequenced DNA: TGCGCCAGCAGCGTGGGGGGCGCTTTGGATACGCAGTATTTT.